Presented here are 30 T cell receptor beta chains from one specimen sequenced in a study of T-cell reconstitution after alpha-beta-depleted transplantation in children. Unique molecular identifiers were used in preparing the TCRbeta library. Each CDR3 protein is one row after TCRdb ran MiXCR on the PCR reads. This table has about 200,000 distinct CDR3 sequences, more than 14% appearing once. The sequences come from PBMCs from the stem cell graft donor, collected from the stem cell graft. The receptor source for this set is a human donor who donated a stem cell graft to a child with acute lymphoblastic leukemia.

This clonotype has at least ten counts. The chain couples TRBV12-3 or TRBV12-4 to TRBJ2-7, with 9 bases lining up with TRBD2. This CDR3 contains 13 residues. The J segment lost 6 bases and the V segment lost 5 bases, leaving 5 bases of the junction unmatched. The CDR3 spells CASSNSGSGEQYF. The CDR3 DNA sequence: TGTGCCAGCAGTAATAGCGGGAGTGGCGAGCAGTACTTC.

Ten or more counts support this clonotype. The chain carries TRBV6-5 and TRBJ2-1, with 7 bases matching TRBD1. Germline CDR1 MNHEY, CDR2 SVGAGI. V shed 3 bases, J shed 11 bases, and the junction held 13 bases outside the gene matches. The CDR3 extends over 15 amino acids. In DNA, the CDR3 is TGTGCCAGCAGTTATCGGCGACAGGGCAGGCCTAAGCAGTTCTTC. Its translation: CASSYRRQGRPKQFF.

This clonotype was counted at least ten times. V gene TRBV12-3 or TRBV12-4 combines with J gene TRBJ1-1; TRBD1 agrees at 7 bases. The CDR3 runs 16 residues. The ends lost 4 bases at V and 0 bases at J; junction bases unmatched: 8. The chain's CDR3 is CASSYSPGQMNTEAFF. The CDR3 nucleotides read TGTGCCAGCAGTTACAGCCCGGGACAGATGAACACTGAAGCTTTCTTT.

This clonotype was found many times. The chain uses TRBV5-1 and TRBJ2-7, with a weak D call TRBD1 (5 bases). CDR1 SGHRS and CDR2 YFSETQ come from the germline V gene. The CDR3 is made up of 14 amino acids. The V end lost 1 base, the J end lost 2 bases, and 10 bases lay between the germline ends. In nucleotides, the CDR3 is TGCGCCAGCAGCTTGAAACAGGACCCCTACGAGCAGTACTTC. Translating gives CASSLKQDPYEQYF.

This rearrangement joins TRBV6-4 to TRBJ2-1, with D possibly being TRBD1 or TRBD2 (5 bases each). Trimming cost V 4 bases and J 6 bases, with 16 bases left between them. This CDR3 spans 15 amino acids. CDR1 and CDR2 (germline): MRHNA, SNTAGT. The chain's CDR3 is CASSVSGTTFNEQFF. The CDR3 DNA sequence: TGTGCCAGCAGTGTCTCCGGGACGACTTTCAATGAGCAGTTCTTC.

This clonotype has ten or more counts. V usage is TRBV29-1 and J usage is TRBJ2-2; possible D gene TRBD1, 6 bases. Germline CDR1 is SQVTM and CDR2 is ANQGSEA. Deletions cut 7 bases from V and 1 base from J, with 13 bases between. The CDR3 extends over 14 amino acids. DNA for the CDR3: TGCAGCGGCCTGGGACACTTGAACACCGGGGAGCTGTTTTTT. It encodes CSGLGHLNTGELFF.

The rearrangement links TRBV30 to TRBJ2-1, with D possibly TRBD2 on 5 matching bases. Trimming removed 7 bases from V and 3 bases from J, with 13 bases in between. CDR1 GTSNPN and CDR2 SVGIG come from the germline V gene (reference sequence). The CDR3 spans 13 residues. The CDR3 nucleotides are TGTGCCTCGGAGGTTGAGGACTACAATGAGCAGTTCTTC. It specifies CASEVEDYNEQFF. Filled out from reference TRBV30 and TRBJ2-1, the complete variable domain reads SQTIHQWPATLVQPVGSPLSLECTVEGTSNPNLYWYRQAAGRGLQLLFYSVGIGQISSEVPQNLSASRPQDRQFILSSKKLLLSDSGFYLCASEVEDYNEQFFGPGTRLTVL.

This clonotype was seen repeatedly, ten times or more. The rearrangement links TRBV5-1 to TRBJ2-7; D remains ambiguous. The CDR3 is 14 residues long. Germline V gives CDR1 SGHRS, CDR2 YFSETQ. The V gene lost 4 bases and the J gene lost 1 base, with 12 bases spanning the gap. The CDR3 reads CASSGMDGSYEQYF. The CDR3 DNA is TGCGCCAGCAGCGGGATGGACGGATCCTACGAGCAGTACTTC.

Many counts were recorded for this clonotype. The CDR3 region is CASSPPGLSRGQETQYF. The DNA for the CDR3 is TGTGCCAGCAGCCCCCCGGGGCTTTCTCGTGGACAAGAGACCCAGTACTTC. The V call is TRBV9, the J call TRBJ2-5; D assignment may be TRBD1 or TRBD2 (5 bases each). The CDR3 is made up of 17 amino acids. The V gene's germline CDR1 is SGDLS and CDR2 YYNGEE. V dropped 4 bases and J dropped 2 bases, with 21 bases sitting between them.

This clonotype was detected many times. The CDR3 sequence: CSVGDRTPGNQYF. The CDR3 nucleotides are TGCAGCGTTGGGGACAGAACCCCCGGGAACCAGTACTTC. The chain combines TRBV29-1 with TRBJ2-5, with 7 bases matching TRBD1. The CDR3 has 13 residues. The junction had 12 bases not matched to a gene; V was cut back by 4 bases and J by 10 bases. The V gene's germline CDR1 is SQVTM and CDR2 ANQGSEA.

This clonotype was seen ten or more times. The gene calls are TRBV20-1 and TRBJ2-3; 7 nucleotides line up with TRBD2. The CDR3 has 14 residues. V lost 2 bases and J lost 6; bases outside the gene matches: 8. CDR1 is DFQATT, CDR2 SNEGSKA, per germline (reference sequence). CDR3 region: CSARRRGGGDTQYF. CDR3 DNA sequence: TGCAGTGCTAGACGACGGGGCGGGGGTGATACGCAGTATTTT.

Remarks on this clonotype: This clone may be a read error of a much larger clone one base away. The chain recombines TRBV7-8 with TRBJ2-6; possible D gene TRBD1, 5 bases. The CDR3 runs to 15 residues. Germline V CDR1 and CDR2: SGHVS, FQNEAQ. CDR3 region: CASSPGPSGANGLTF. The CDR3, as DNA: TGTGCCAGCAGCCCAGGACCTTCTGGGGCCAACGGCCTGACTTTC.

The chain recombines TRBV12-3 or TRBV12-4 with TRBJ2-7; a weak D match, TRBD2 (6 bases). V lost 5 bases and J lost 1, with 21 bases in between. The length of the CDR3 is 17 residues. This CDR3 is CASSAPSLNSGSYEQYF. CDR3 nucleotides: TGTGCCAGCAGTGCCCCTTCCCTAAATAGCGGATCCTACGAGCAGTACTTC.

This clonotype was seen many times. CDR3: CASSQPSQETQYF. CDR3 nucleotides: TGTGCCAGCAGCCAACCTAGCCAAGAGACCCAGTACTTC. The chain carries TRBV7-2 and TRBJ2-5; D unresolved. CDR1 and CDR2 from the germline V gene are SGHTA and FQGNSA. V lost 5 bases, J lost 1 base, and 8 bases lay in between. The CDR3 totals 13 residues. Full variable domain (outside the CDR3, taken from reference TRBV7-2 and TRBJ2-5): GAGVSQSPSNKVTEKGKDVELRCDPISGHTALYWYRQSLGQGLEFLIYFQGNSAPDKSGLPSDRFSAERTGGSVSTLTIQRTQQEDSAVYLCASSQPSQETQYFGPGTRLLVL.

The chain links TRBV11-3 to TRBJ2-1, with D hard to call. The germline V gene has CDR1 SGHNT and CDR2 YENEEA. This CDR3 has 12 amino acids. Trimming cost V 5 bases and J 5 bases, with 7 bases left between them. CDR3 sequence reads: CASSAQDNEQFF. The CDR3 DNA is TGTGCCAGCAGCGCCCAGGACAATGAGCAGTTCTTC.

This clonotype has at least ten counts. The CDR3 spells CASTDADTQYF. Written as DNA, the CDR3 is TGCGCCAGCACGGACGCAGATACGCAGTATTTT. The rearrangement links TRBV5-1 to TRBJ2-3; D not resolved. Trimming removed 6 bases at V and 4 bases at J, with 6 bases between. This CDR3 spans 11 amino acids. Germline CDR1 reads SGHRS; CDR2 reads YFSETQ.

J is TRBJ2-1 and V is TRBV9, with 12 bases fitting TRBD2. The V gene end was trimmed by 0 bases and the J gene end by 0 bases; junction bases not matched to a gene: 10. CDR3 size: 20 residues. The germline V gene has CDR1 SGDLS and CDR2 YYNGEE. CDR3 region: CASSVVRGTSGPYSYNEQFF. DNA for the CDR3: TGTGCCAGCAGCGTAGTAAGAGGGACTAGCGGGCCCTACTCCTACAATGAGCAGTTCTTC.

This clonotype appeared once. The chain has TRBV7-9 and TRBJ1-4, with 7 bases matching TRBD1. J gave up 2 bases and V 6 bases, and 0 bases lay outside the gene matches. CDR3 length: 13 amino acids. Germline-derived CDR1 and CDR2 are SEHNR and FQNEAQ (reference sequence). For the CDR3, the DNA is TGTGCCAGCAGACAGGGGACTAATGAAAAACTGTTTTTT. Translation gives CASRQGTNEKLFF.

This clonotype has a handful of counts. V is TRBV7-8 and J is TRBJ2-7; maybe TRBD1 (5 bases). The V end lost 1 base, the J end lost 6 bases, and 16 bases lay between the germline ends. CDR3 length: 15 amino acids. CDR1 and CDR2 (germline): SGHVS, FQNEAQ. CDR3 DNA: TGTGCCAGCAGCTTAGACGGCAGCCTAACAGGCGAGCAGTACTTC. Its protein product is CASSLDGSLTGEQYF.

This clonotype was recorded many times. This chain connects TRBV12-3 or TRBV12-4 to TRBJ2-3, with D perhaps matching TRBD2 (6 bases). The V end was cut by 4 bases, the J end by 0 bases, with 11 bases between. The CDR3 has 15 residues. CDR3 DNA sequence: TGTGCCAGCAGTTGGGGACTGGGTAGCACAGATACGCAGTATTTT. Residues: CASSWGLGSTDTQYF.

This clonotype was seen more than once but under ten times. The chain links TRBV10-3 to TRBJ1-2; possibly TRBD1 for D (6 bases). Germline lookup yields CDR1 ENHRY and CDR2 SYGVKD. Trimming stripped 3 bases from V and 6 bases from J, with 14 bases between. This CDR3 comprises 14 residues. The CDR3 sequence is CAISDEGGADGYTF. In DNA, the CDR3 is TGTGCCATCAGTGACGAAGGGGGGGCGGATGGCTACACCTTC.

This clonotype was picked up many times. CDR3 coding DNA: TGCAGTGCTACTGGACTAGCCGGGGGCTACGAGCAGTACTTC. Translating gives CSATGLAGGYEQYF. V and J are TRBV20-1 and TRBJ2-7, with TRBD2 matching 8 bases. The CDR3 has 14 amino acids. V was clipped by 4 bases and J by 3 bases; unmatched bases: 8. The V gene's germline CDR1 is DFQATT and CDR2 SNEGSKA (reference sequence).

This clonotype was counted at least ten times. V is TRBV5-1 and J is TRBJ2-2; tentative D call: TRBD2 (5 bases). The V gene lost 2 bases and the J gene lost 4 bases, with 9 bases spanning the gap. The CDR3 length is 14 residues. In germline, CDR1 is SGHRS, CDR2 YFSETQ. The CDR3, as DNA: TGCGCCAGCAGCTTTGAGGCGGGCACCGGGGAGCTGTTTTTT. Its translation is CASSFEAGTGELFF.

This clonotype was found many times. The gene calls are TRBV6-6 and TRBJ2-2, with D maybe TRBD2 (5 bases). This CDR3 has 13 residues. V shed 2 bases and J shed 8 bases, with 9 bases lying between them. The V gene's germline CDR1 is MNHNY and CDR2 SVGAGI (reference sequence). The CDR3 DNA reads TGTGCCAGCAGTTACACTAGACCGGGGGAGCTGTTTTTT. This gives the protein CASSYTRPGELFF.

Ten or more counts support this clonotype. CDR3 sequence: CASSLLTGTGIAGANVLTF. The CDR3 DNA is TGCGCCAGCAGCTTATTAACCGGGACAGGGATTGCTGGGGCCAACGTCCTGACTTTC. The genes are TRBV5-1 and TRBJ2-6; 9 nucleotides align to TRBD1. V was clipped by 2 bases and J by 2 bases; unmatched bases: 11. The V gene's germline CDR1 is SGHRS and CDR2 YFSETQ. The CDR3 length is 19 residues.

The chain uses TRBV2 and TRBJ1-2; D may be TRBD1 (6 bases). The CDR3 contains 13 residues. Trimming removed 7 bases from V and 3 bases from J, with 12 bases in between. Germline assignment: CDR1 SNHLY and CDR2 FYNNEI. The CDR3 DNA reads as TGTGCCAGCACTCGGGCAGGGGACTATGGCTACACCTTC. Its protein is CASTRAGDYGYTF.

This clonotype was counted ten times or more. This chain links TRBV19 with TRBJ1-1, with 8 bases lining up with TRBD1. Trimming took 5 bases from V and 1 from J; bases not matched to a gene: 6. The CDR3 loop spans 15 amino acids. Germline-derived CDR1 and CDR2 are LNHDA and SQIVND (reference sequence). This chain's CDR3 is CASSGTGEQNTEAFF. In nucleotides, the CDR3 is TGTGCCAGTAGTGGGACAGGTGAGCAGAACACTGAAGCTTTCTTT.

In its sample, this clonotype was seen many times. The V and J genes are TRBV4-1 and TRBJ2-5; D possibly corresponds to TRBD1 (5 bases). Between the trimmed V and J ends, which lost 3 bases and 1 base, there was a span of 15 bases. This CDR3 is built from 16 residues. Looked up from germline, CDR1 is MGHRA and CDR2 is YSYEKL. The CDR3 sequence is CASSHRQTGPQETQYF. DNA for the CDR3: TGCGCCAGCAGCCACCGACAGACCGGACCCCAAGAGACCCAGTACTTC.

The chain couples TRBV7-2 to TRBJ2-7; 11 positions match TRBD2. Germline-derived CDR1 and CDR2 are SGHTA and FQGNSA. Germline trimming cut 6 bases from V and 3 bases from J; bases unmatched to any gene: 7. The CDR3 contains 15 residues. CDR3 DNA sequence: TGTGCCAGCAGATTGCCGGGACTAGCGGTCTACGAGCAGTACTTC. Protein sequence: CASRLPGLAVYEQYF. Full variable domain (missing parts from reference TRBV7-2 and TRBJ2-7): GAGVSQSPSNKVTEKGKDVELRCDPISGHTALYWYRQSLGQGLEFLIYFQGNSAPDKSGLPSDRFSAERTGGSVSTLTIQRTQQEDSAVYLCASRLPGLAVYEQYFGPGTRLTVT.

This clonotype was picked up a small number of times. The chain joins TRBV11-3 to TRBJ1-1, with a possible D match to TRBD1 (5 bases). The length of the CDR3 is 16 residues. CDR1 is SGHNT and CDR2 is YENEEA in the germline V gene. Trimming stripped 4 bases from V and 1 base from J, with 16 bases between. The CDR3 bases are TGTGCCAGCAGCTCCCAATTGGGGGGTAGGAACACTGAAGCTTTCTTT. Protein product: CASSSQLGGRNTEAFF.